This TCR beta chain was identified in a study of blood T cells in healthy people across ages. Study details: When template switching was applied, about one barcoded beta molecule was captured per two T cells.

The CDR3 length is 14 residues. Germline-derived CDR1 and CDR2 are MNHEY and SVGAGI. The V end was cut by 6 bases, the J end by 2 bases, with 13 bases between. A sample-barcoded 5' primer and a J-beta primer mix were used in a second PCR of about 6 to 11 cycles. Using its own MiXCR run on the 5' RACE reads, TCRdb lists one record per CDR3 protein. Here the sample spans 1.5 million to 2 million distinct CDR3 sequences, roughly 52% being singletons. Total RNA extraction produced at least 5 micrograms (per sample) for the study. Worth noting for this clonotype: Its antigen is not identified.

Notes on the study in general: In older individuals, TCR beta diversity per million T cells was lower, falling roughly linearly with age.

This TCR came from a woman aged 40 to 55 in good health. The sequencing sample was made of blood. The chain recombines TRBV6-5 with TRBJ2-5; D perhaps matches TRBD1 (6 bases). The CDR3 coding sequence is TGTGCCAGCAGCCTACCAGGGGAACAAGAGACCCAGTACTTC. It codes for CASSLPGEQETQYF.